This T cell receptor (beta chain) comes out of a study of OX40 agonist ivuxolimab in advanced cancers. Study-level information: The dose-escalation cohort was around 83% male, with a mean age of 60 years, ranging roughly 20 to 80. Anti-PD-1, anti-PD-L1 or anti-CTLA-4 therapy given earlier was allowed, and around 40% had some.

A word on this clone: Its antigen is as yet unknown.

The CDR3 runs to 16 residues. Germline trimming cut 5 bases from V and 0 bases from J; bases unmatched to any gene: 9. Broader study findings: More expanded clones were seen, on average, in CD8+ T cells than in CD4+. Clonal expansion by week 6 occurred in CD4+ and CD8+ blood T cells (at 0.1 to 3.0 mg/kg).

Libraries were prepared by immunoSEQ multiplex PCR; TCRdb keeps only in-frame clonotypes and omits some of them. The data hold some 94,000 clones, with about 90% observed a single time. The sample consisted of CD4+ or CD8+ T cells sorted from blood, taken in a trial of the OX40 agonist ivuxolimab. This receptor was identified in an adult with an advanced solid tumor such as melanoma, head and neck, liver or kidney cancer. The chain is built from TRBV5-3 and TRBJ2-7; the match to TRBD1 covers 9 bases. TRBV5-3 is an open reading frame whose function is uncertain. CDR3 protein: CARRPPGQGPSYEQYF. CDR3 DNA: TGTGCCAGAAGACCACCGGGACAGGGCCCCTCCTACGAGCAGTACTTC.